This T cell receptor (beta chain) was found in a study of cytomegalovirus exposure and HLA in healthy donors. The overall study: Approximately 85 million unique TCRs from HLA-typed donors were held in an early data release.

Study-level findings and limits: CMV serostatus was the sole immune exposure information available. The study found most TCR sequences rare, yet found some public TCRs in many donors.

Germline assignment: CDR1 MGHRA and CDR2 YSYEKL. V trimming: 6 bases; J trimming: 7 bases; junction bases outside the gene matches: 9. The CDR3 is 14 amino acids. As to this clone: Its antigen is as yet unknown.

Both 60 Vbeta primers and 13 Jbeta primers went into the PCR. TCRdb's table, derived via immunoSEQ multiplex PCR, lists solely in-frame clones and lacks some. The sample yields fewer than 250,000 clones, about 80% seen once. This sequence joins TRBV4-1 and TRBJ1-5; 7 bases fit TRBD1. The source of this sequence is a man aged 40-50 years in good health and CMV-seropositive. Sequenced input: PBMCs. CDR3 protein: CASSSGTESQPQHF. The CDR3 DNA is TGCGCCAGCAGTTCCGGGACAGAATCCCAGCCCCAGCATTTT.